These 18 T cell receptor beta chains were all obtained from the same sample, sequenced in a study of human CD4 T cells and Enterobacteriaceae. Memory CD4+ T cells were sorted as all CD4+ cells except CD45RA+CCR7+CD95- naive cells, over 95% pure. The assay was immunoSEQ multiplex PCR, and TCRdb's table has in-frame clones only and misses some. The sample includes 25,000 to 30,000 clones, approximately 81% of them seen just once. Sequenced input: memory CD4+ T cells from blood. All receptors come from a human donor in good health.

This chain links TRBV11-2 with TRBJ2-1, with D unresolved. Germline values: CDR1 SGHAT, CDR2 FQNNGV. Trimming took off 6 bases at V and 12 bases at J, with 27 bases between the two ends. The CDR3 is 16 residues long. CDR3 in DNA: TGTGCCAGCAGGCCTAATTTAGGCGAGGCCAGTAGGAGGCAGTTCTTC. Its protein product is CASRPNLGEASRRQFF. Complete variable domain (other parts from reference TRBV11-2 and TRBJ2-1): EAGVAQSPRYKIIEKRQSVAFWCNPISGHATLYWYQQILGQGPKLLIQFQNNGVVDDSQLPKDRFSAERLKGVDSTLKIQPAKLEDSAVYLCASRPNLGEASRRQFFGPGTRLTVL.

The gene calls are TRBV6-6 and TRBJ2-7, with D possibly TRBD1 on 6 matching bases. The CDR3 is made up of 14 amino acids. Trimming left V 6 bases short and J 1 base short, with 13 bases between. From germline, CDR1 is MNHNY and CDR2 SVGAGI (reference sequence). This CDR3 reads CASRGAHSSYEQYF. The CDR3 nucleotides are TGTGCCAGCAGGGGGGCCCACAGTTCCTACGAGCAGTACTTC.

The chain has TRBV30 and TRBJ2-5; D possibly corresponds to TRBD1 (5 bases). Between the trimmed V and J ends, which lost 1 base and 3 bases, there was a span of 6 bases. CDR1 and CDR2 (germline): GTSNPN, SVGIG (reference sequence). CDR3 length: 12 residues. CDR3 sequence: CAWSAGKETQYF. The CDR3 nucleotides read TGTGCCTGGAGTGCAGGGAAAGAGACCCAGTACTTC. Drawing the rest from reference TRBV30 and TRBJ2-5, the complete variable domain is SQTIHQWPATLVQPVGSPLSLECTVEGTSNPNLYWYRQAAGRGLQLLFYSVGIGQISSEVPQNLSASRPQDRQFILSSKKLLLSDSGFYLCAWSAGKETQYFGPGTRLLVL.

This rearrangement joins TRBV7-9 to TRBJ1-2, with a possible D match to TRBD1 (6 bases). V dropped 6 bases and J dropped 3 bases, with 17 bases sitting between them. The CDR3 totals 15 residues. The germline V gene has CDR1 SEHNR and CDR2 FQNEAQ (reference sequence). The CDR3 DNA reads TGTGCCAGCAGTCACGGGGGCCCCAGAGACTATGGCTACACCTTC. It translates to CASSHGGPRDYGYTF.

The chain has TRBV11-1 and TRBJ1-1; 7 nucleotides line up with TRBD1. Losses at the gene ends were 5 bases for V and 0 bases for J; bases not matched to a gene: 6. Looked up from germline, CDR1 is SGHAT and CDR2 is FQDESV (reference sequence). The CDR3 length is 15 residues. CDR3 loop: CASSVGTAMNTEAFF. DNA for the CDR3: TGTGCCAGCAGCGTAGGGACAGCCATGAACACTGAAGCTTTCTTT.

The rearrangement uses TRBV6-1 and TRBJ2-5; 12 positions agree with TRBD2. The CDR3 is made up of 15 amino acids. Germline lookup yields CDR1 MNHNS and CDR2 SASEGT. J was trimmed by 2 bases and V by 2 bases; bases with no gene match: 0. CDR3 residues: CASSELAGGQETQYF. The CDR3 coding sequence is TGTGCCAGCAGTGAACTAGCGGGGGGGCAAGAGACCCAGTACTTC.

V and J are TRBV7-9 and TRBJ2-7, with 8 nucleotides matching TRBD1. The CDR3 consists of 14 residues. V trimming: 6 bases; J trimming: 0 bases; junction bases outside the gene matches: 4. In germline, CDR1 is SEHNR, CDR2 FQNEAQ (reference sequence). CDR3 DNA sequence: TGTGCCAGCAGACAGGGGGTCCTCTCCTACGAGCAGTACTTC. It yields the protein CASRQGVLSYEQYF.

The CDR3 here is CASSLGGLVGRNEQFF. The CDR3 bases are TGTGCCAGCAGCTTAGGGGGACTGGTTGGAAGGAATGAGCAGTTCTTC. The chain joins TRBV7-3 to TRBJ2-1; tentatively, D is TRBD2 (6 bases). CDR1 and CDR2 (germline): SGHTA, FQGTGA. Trimming left V 2 bases short and J 7 bases short, with 18 bases between. The CDR3 consists of 16 residues.

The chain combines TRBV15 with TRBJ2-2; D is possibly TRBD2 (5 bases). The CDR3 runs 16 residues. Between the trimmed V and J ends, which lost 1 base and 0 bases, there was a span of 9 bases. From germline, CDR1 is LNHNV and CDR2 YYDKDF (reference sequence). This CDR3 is CATSRGAGSNTGELFF. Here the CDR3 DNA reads TGTGCCACCAGCAGAGGTGCGGGTTCGAACACCGGGGAGCTGTTTTTT.

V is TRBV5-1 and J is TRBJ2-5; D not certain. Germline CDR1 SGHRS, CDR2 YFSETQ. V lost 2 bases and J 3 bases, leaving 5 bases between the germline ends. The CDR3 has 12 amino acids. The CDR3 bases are TGCGCCAGCAGCTTCGTCGAAGAGACCCAGTACTTC. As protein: CASSFVEETQYF.

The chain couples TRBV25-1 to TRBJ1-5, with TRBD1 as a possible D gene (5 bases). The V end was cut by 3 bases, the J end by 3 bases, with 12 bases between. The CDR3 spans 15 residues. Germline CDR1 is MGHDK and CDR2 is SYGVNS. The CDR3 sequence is CASSDSGGNNQPQHF. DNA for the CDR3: TGTGCCAGCAGTGATTCCGGGGGGAACAATCAGCCCCAGCATTTT.

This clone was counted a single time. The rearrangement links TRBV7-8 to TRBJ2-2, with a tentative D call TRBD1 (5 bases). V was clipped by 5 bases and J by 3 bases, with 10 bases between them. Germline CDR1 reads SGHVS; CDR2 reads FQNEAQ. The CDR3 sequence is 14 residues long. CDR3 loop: CASSPRQYTGELFF. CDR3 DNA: TGTGCCAGCAGCCCCCGACAGTACACCGGGGAGCTGTTTTTT. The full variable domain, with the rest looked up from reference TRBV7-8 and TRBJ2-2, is GAGVSQSPRYKVAKRGQDVALRCDPISGHVSLFWYQQALGQGPEFLTYFQNEAQLDKSGLPSDRFFAERPEGSVSTLKIQRTQQEDSAVYLCASSPRQYTGELFFGEGSRLTVL.

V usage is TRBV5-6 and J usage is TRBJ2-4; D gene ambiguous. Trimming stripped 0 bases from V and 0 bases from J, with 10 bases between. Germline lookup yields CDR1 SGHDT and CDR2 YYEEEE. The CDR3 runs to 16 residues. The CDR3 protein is CASSLVDGVAKNIQYF. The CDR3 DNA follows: TGTGCCAGCAGCTTGGTGGACGGTGTAGCCAAAAACATTCAGTACTTC.

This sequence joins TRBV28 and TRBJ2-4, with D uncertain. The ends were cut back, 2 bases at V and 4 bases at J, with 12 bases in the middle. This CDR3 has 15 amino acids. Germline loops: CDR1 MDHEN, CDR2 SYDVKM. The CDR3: CASSLDPGQKNIQYF. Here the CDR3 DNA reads TGTGCCAGCAGTTTAGATCCCGGGCAGAAAAACATTCAGTACTTC.

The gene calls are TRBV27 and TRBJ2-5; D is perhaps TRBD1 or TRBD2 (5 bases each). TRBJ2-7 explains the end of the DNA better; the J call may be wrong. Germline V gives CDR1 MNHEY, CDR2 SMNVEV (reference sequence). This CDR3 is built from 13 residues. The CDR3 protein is CASRGRLRDEQYF. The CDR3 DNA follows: TGTGCCAGCAGGGGACGACTAAGGGACGAGCAGTACTTC.

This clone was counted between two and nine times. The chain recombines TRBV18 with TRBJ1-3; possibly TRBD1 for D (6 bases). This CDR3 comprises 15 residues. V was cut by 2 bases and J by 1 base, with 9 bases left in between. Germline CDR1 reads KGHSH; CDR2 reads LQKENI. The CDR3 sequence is CASSPYRESGNTIYF. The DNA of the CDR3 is TGTGCCAGCTCACCATACAGGGAATCTGGAAACACCATATATTTT. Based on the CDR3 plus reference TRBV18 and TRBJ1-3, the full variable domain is NAGVMQNPRHLVRRRGQEARLRCSPMKGHSHVYWYRQLPEEGLKFMVYLQKENIIDESGMPKERFSAEFPKEGPSILRIQQVVRGDSAAYFCASSPYRESGNTIYFGEGSWLTVV.

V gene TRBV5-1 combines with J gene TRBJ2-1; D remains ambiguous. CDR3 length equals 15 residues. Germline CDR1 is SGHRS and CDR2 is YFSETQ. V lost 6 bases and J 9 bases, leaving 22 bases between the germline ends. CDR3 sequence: CASTDQRRALGEQFF. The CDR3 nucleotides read TGCGCCAGCACCGACCAGAGGCGAGCTTTGGGTGAGCAGTTCTTC.

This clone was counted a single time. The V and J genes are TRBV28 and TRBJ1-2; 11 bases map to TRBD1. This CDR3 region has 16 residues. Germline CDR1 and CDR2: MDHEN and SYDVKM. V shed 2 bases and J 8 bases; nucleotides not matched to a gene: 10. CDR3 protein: CASSLPRGQGEGGYTF. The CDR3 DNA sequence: TGTGCCAGCAGTTTACCTCGGGGACAGGGGGAGGGCGGCTACACCTTC.